The TCR beta chain described here comes from a study of shared clonotypes between healthy human individuals. To note about this clone: The sample has other DNA sequences that encode this CDR3 too.

Naive CD8 cells lacked CD45RO, underwent positive selection for CCR7 and left out terminally differentiated effector memory CD45RA+ cells. Libraries were prepared by immunoSEQ multiplex PCR; TCRdb keeps only in-frame clonotypes and omits some of them. The sample holds some 2.1 million clones, approximately 94% seen once. The sequence was collected from a man aged 18 to 29 in good health. The sample comprised naive CD8+ T cells sorted from blood.

The CDR3 DNA is TGTGCTAGTGGTTCAACTAGCGGGAGTTCATACAATGAGCAGTTCTTC. Translation: CASGSTSGSSYNEQFF. The V call is TRBV12-5, the J call TRBJ2-1; 11 positions agree with TRBD2. Germline trimming cut 4 bases from V and 4 bases from J; bases unmatched to any gene: 6. Looked up from germline, CDR1 is LGHNT and CDR2 is FRNRAP. CDR3 length: 16 residues.